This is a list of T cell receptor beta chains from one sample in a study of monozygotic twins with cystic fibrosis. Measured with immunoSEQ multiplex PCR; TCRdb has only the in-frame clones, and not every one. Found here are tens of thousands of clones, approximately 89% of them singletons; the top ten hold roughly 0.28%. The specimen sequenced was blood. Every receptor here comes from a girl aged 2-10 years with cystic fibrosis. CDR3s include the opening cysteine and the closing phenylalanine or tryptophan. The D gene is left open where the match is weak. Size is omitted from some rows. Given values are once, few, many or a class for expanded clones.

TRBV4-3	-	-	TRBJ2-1	TGCGCCAGCAGCCAGTCCGGGGGGCGGGGGTACAATGAGCAGTTCTTC	CASSQSGGRGYNEQFF
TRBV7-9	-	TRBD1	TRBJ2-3	TGTGCCAGCAGCCGGACAGGCTTCACAGATACGCAGTATTTT	CASSRTGFTDTQYF
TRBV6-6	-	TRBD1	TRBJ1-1	TGTGCCAGCAGTACAGGACAGGGAGAGCGCACTGAAGCTTTCTTT	CASSTGQGERTEAFF
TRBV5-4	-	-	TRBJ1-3	TGTGCCAGCAGCTTGGCCGGATTTGGTGGAAACACCATATATTTT	CASSLAGFGGNTIYF
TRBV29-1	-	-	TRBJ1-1	TGCAGCGCATCACCTGGGGAAGAAGCTTTCTTT	CSASPGEEAFF
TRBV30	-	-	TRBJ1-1	TGTGCCTGGAGGATTGGCGTTGAAGCTTTCTTT	CAWRIGVEAFF
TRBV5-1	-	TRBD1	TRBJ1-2	TGCGCCACCACGCCAGGGGGAAACTATGGCTACACCTTC	CATTPGGNYGYTF
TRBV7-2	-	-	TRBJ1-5	TGTGCCAGCAGCTTACAGGGTGGGGGCAATCAGCCCCAGCATTTT	CASSLQGGGNQPQHF
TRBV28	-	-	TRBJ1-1	TGTGCCAGCAGTTTAGGTCCCGGAATTGGCCTTGAAGCTTTCTTT	CASSLGPGIGLEAFF
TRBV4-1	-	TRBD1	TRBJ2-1	TGCGCCAGCAGCCACCTTCTACAGGGGGCGGGTATGGACAATGAGCAGTTCTTC	CASSHLLQGAGMDNEQFF
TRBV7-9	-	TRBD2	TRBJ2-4	TGTGCCAGCAGTTCCGGGACTAGCGGGGGGGCTGGCATTCAGTACTTC	CASSSGTSGGAGIQYF
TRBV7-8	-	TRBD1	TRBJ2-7	TGTGCCAGCAGCTCCCGGACAGGATCCTACGAGCAGTACTTC	CASSSRTGSYEQYF
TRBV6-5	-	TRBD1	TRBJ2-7	TGTGCCAGCAGGAGGGACAGGGGCTACGAGCAGTACTTC	CASRRDRGYEQYF
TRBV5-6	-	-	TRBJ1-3	TGTGCCAGCAGGACGTTCGGAGGAAACACCATATATTTT	CASRTFGGNTIYF
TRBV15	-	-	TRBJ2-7	TGTGCCACCAGCAGAGGTGAGATAGTTTTCGGTTACGAGCAGTACTTC	CATSRGEIVFGYEQYF
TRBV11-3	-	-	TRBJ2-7	TGTGCCAGCACTTCGGAGCCCCCCTACGAGCAGTACTTC	CASTSEPPYEQYF
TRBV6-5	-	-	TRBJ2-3	TGTGCCACTGGCCGGGGGGCATTGGATACGCAGTATTTT	CATGRGALDTQYF
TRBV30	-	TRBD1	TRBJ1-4	TGTGCCTGGAGGAGCAGGGGGCTAACCAATGAAAAACTGTTTTTT	CAWRSRGLTNEKLFF
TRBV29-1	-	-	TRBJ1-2	TGCAGCGTTGTGTTTAACTATGGCTACACCTTC	CSVVFNYGYTF
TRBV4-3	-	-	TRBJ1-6	TGCGCCAGCAGCCAGGGACATGGATGGGATAATTCACCCCTCCACTTT	CASSQGHGWDNSPLHF
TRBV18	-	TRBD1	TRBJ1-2	TGTGCCAGCTCCGGGACAGGGGCAGGGTATGGCTACACCTTC	CASSGTGAGYGYTF
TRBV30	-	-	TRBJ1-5	TGTGCCTGGAGTGTACGGAGGGGCTATCAGCCCCAGCATTTT	CAWSVRRGYQPQHF
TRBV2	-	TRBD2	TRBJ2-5	TGTGCCAGCAGGGGGCAGCGGGGAAAAGAGACCCAGTACTTC	CASRGQRGKETQYF
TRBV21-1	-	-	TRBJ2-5	TGTGCCAGCAGCAAAGCGGGGTCCCCAGAGACCCAGTACTTC	CASSKAGSPETQYF
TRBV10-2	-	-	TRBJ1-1	TGCGCCAGTGGGTGGGGAAACGTGAACACTGAAGCTTTCTTT	CASGWGNVNTEAFF
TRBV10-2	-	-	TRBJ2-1	TGCGCCAGCAGTGAGAACAGCTACAATGAGCAGTTCTTC	CASSENSYNEQFF
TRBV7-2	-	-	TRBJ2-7	TGTGCCAGCAGCTTAGGGACTAACCTCGAGCAGTACTTC	CASSLGTNLEQYF
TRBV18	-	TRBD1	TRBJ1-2	TGTGCCAGCTCACCGTGGACAGGCTCTAACTATGGCTACACCTTC	CASSPWTGSNYGYTF
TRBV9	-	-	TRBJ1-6	TGTGCCAGCAGCGTAGAATCCAGGGCGAAAGATTCACCCCTCCACTTT	CASSVESRAKDSPLHF
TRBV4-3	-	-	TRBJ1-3	TGCGCCAGCAGCCAAATCCATATATCTGGAAACACCATATATTTT	CASSQIHISGNTIYF
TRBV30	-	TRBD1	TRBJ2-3	TGTGCCTGGACCCAGGGGGCAGGGTTGGCAGATACGCAGTATTTT	CAWTQGAGLADTQYF
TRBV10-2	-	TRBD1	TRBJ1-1	TGCGCCAGCAGTGATGCCCCCGGGACAGGCTTACAGGCAGCTTTCTTT	CASSDAPGTGLQAAFF
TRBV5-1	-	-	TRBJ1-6	TGCGCCAGCAGCTTGGGGGTACCGGATTCACCCCTCCACTTT	CASSLGVPDSPLHF
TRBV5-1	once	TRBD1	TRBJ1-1	TGCGCCAGCAGCCTAACCGTAACCGACAGGGCCAGAGGGGCCCGAACTGAAGCTTTCTTT	CASSLTVTDRARGARTEAFF
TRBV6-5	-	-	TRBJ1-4	TGTGCCAGCAGTTACTCCTCGATAACTAATGAAAAACTGTTTTTT	CASSYSSITNEKLFF
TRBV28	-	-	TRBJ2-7	TGTGCCAGCAGTACACACTCGTTAGGGGAGTCGACCTACGAGCAGTACTTC	CASSTHSLGESTYEQYF
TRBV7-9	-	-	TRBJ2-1	TGTGCCAGCAGCTTAGACAATAGGGGGGCCGGATCCTACAATGAGCAGTTCTTC	CASSLDNRGAGSYNEQFF
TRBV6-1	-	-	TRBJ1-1	TGTGCCAGCAGTGAAATGTCGGGGGGCGCGGGGACTGAAGCTTTCTTT	CASSEMSGGAGTEAFF
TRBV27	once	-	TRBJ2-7	TGTGCCAGCAGCCCCCCCGGGACACCCTATGGCGAGCAGTACTTC	CASSPPGTPYGEQYF
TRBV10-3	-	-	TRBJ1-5	TGTGCCATCAGTGGGGGTGGTGGCAATCAGCCCCAGCATTTT	CAISGGGGNQPQHF
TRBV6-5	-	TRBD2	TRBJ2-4	TGTGCCAGCAGCCCGACTAGCCCAGCCAAAAACATTCAGTACTTC	CASSPTSPAKNIQYF
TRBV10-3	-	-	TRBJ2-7	TGTGCCATCAGTGAGTCAGGGCAGAAAAACTCCTACGAGCAGTACTTC	CAISESGQKNSYEQYF
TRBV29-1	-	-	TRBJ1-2	TGCAGTGCTACCGAAGCAGGATTCTATGGCTACACCTTC	CSATEAGFYGYTF
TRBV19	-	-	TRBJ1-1	TGTGCCAGTACCCCCTCCCTGCGGACTGAAGCTTTCTTT	CASTPSLRTEAFF
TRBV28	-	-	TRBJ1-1	TGTGCCAGCAGTCTCGACACTGAAGCTTTCTTT	CASSLDTEAFF
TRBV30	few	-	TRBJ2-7	TGTGCCTGTGGACAGACCTACGAGCAGTACTTC	CACGQTYEQYF
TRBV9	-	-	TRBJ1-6	TGTGCCAGCAGCGTAGCGCAGGGTGACTATAATTCACCCTTCCACTTT	CASSVAQGDYNSPFHF
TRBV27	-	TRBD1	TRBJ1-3	TGTGCCAGCATACAGGGGAATTTTGGAAACACCATATATTTT	CASIQGNFGNTIYF
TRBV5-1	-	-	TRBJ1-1	TGCGCCAGCAGCTTGGGATGGGGTGAGGGGACTGAAGCTTTCTTT	CASSLGWGEGTEAFF
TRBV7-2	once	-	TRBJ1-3	TGTGCCAGCAGCGACGGGTACTCTGGAAACACCATATATTTT	CASSDGYSGNTIYF
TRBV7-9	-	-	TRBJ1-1	TGTGCCAGCAGCTTAGCGTTGCTGAAGATAGCGGGCACTGAAGCTTTCTTT	CASSLALLKIAGTEAFF
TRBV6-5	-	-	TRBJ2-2	TGTGCCAGCAGTTACTCCGTCACCGGGGAGCTGTTTTTT	CASSYSVTGELFF
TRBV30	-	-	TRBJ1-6	TGTGCCTGGGGTCCCGACAGAATCTATAATTCACCCCTCCACTTT	CAWGPDRIYNSPLHF
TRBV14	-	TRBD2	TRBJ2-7	TGTGCCAGCAGCCAAGATCATGGCGGGGGGAAAGGGGAGCAGTACTTC	CASSQDHGGGKGEQYF
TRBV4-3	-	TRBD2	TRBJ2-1	TGCGCCAGCAGCCAAGAGCCAACTAGCGGGGGCTATTACAATGAGCAGTTCTTC	CASSQEPTSGGYYNEQFF
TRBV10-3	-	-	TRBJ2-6	TGTGCCATCAGTGAGCCCCAAAACGGGGCCAACGTCCTGACTTTC	CAISEPQNGANVLTF
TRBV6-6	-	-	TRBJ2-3	TGTGCCAGCAGTGGAGAGATAGCCACCTATACAGATACGCAGTATTTT	CASSGEIATYTDTQYF